These 29 T cell receptor beta chains originate from one sample sequenced in a study of blood T cell repertoires in COVID-19. This table comes from immunoSEQ multiplex PCR, and its TCRdb copy is limited to in-frame clones, with some not included. The table shows around 440,000 clones, with approximately 88% occurring only once. Sequencing was performed on peripheral blood. The source is a woman aged 50 to 60 with COVID-19, enrolled during active disease.

Only one count was recorded for this clone. The chain has TRBV6-5 and TRBJ2-7; TRBD2 might be the D (6 bases). Trimming took 2 bases from V and 8 from J, leaving 19 bases between them. CDR1 is MNHEY, CDR2 SVGAGI, per germline. CDR3 length: 15 amino acids. The DNA for the CDR3 is TGTGCCAGCAGTTACCCGGGAGCGACCGGCCCGCAGCAGTACTTC. It encodes CASSYPGATGPQQYF.

The chain joins TRBV7-3 to TRBJ1-1, with 8 bases lining up with TRBD1. The trim removed 4 bases at V and 8 bases at J, leaving 6 bases unmatched. The CDR3 contains 13 residues. Germline V gives CDR1 SGHTA, CDR2 FQGTGA. The CDR3 DNA reads as TGTGCCAGCAGCTCGCATTACAGGGGGGAAGCTTTCTTT. Translating it yields CASSSHYRGEAFF.

This sequence joins TRBV2 and TRBJ2-3, with 7 nucleotides matching TRBD2. The CDR3 runs 14 residues. Germline V gene data show CDR1 as SNHLY and CDR2 as FYNNEI. V lost 4 bases, J lost 6 bases, and 7 bases stayed unmatched. The chain's CDR3 is CASSGERGVDTQYF. CDR3 nucleotide sequence: TGTGCCAGCAGTGGGGAGCGGGGCGTGGATACGCAGTATTTT.

The rearrangement uses TRBV5-1 and TRBJ2-7, with 7 bases that match TRBD1. V was clipped by 4 bases and J by 5 bases; unmatched bases: 12. CDR1 is SGHRS, CDR2 YFSETQ, per germline. There are 15 residues in the CDR3. The CDR3 nucleotides read TGCGCCAGCAGCCCGGGGTGGACAGGAATCCACGAGCAGTACTTC. Translated, it gives CASSPGWTGIHEQYF.

V is TRBV5-1 and J is TRBJ2-7, with TRBD1 identical over 9 bases. The germline gives CDR1 SGHRS, CDR2 YFSETQ. Trimming at V came to 4 bases and at J to 6 bases, leaving 5 bases not matched to a gene. The CDR3 loop spans 13 amino acids. The CDR3 loop is CASSPGQGFEQYF. For the CDR3, the DNA is TGCGCCAGCAGCCCGGGACAGGGCTTCGAGCAGTACTTC.

A single count supports this clone. The chain has TRBV4-1 and TRBJ2-7, with 7 nucleotides matching TRBD1. Trimming took 4 bases from V and 4 from J; bases not matched to a gene: 7. This CDR3 region has 14 residues. The germline V gene encodes CDR1 MGHRA and CDR2 YSYEKL. The chain's CDR3 is CASSLTGLEYEQYF. DNA for the CDR3: TGCGCCAGCAGCCTGACAGGGCTGGAGTACGAGCAGTACTTC.

CDR3 residues: CAISEGPEAFF. In nucleotides, the CDR3 is TGTGCCATCAGTGAGGGCCCCGAAGCTTTCTTT. J is TRBJ1-1 and V is TRBV10-3; the D is unclear. Germline CDR1 is ENHRY and CDR2 is SYGVKD. The CDR3 consists of 11 residues. V lost 2 bases, J lost 8 bases, and 6 bases lay in between.

The J gene is TRBJ2-2, the V gene TRBV9, with 7 bases matching TRBD1. The CDR3 contains 16 residues. Germline-derived CDR1 and CDR2 are SGDLS and YYNGEE. Losses at the gene ends were 2 bases for V and 1 base for J; bases not matched to a gene: 5. CDR3 coding DNA: TGTGCCAGCAGCGTCGGACAGGTTGTGAACACCGGGGAGCTGTTTTTT. Protein sequence: CASSVGQVVNTGELFF.

The V gene is TRBV2, the J gene TRBJ2-2; 13 positions agree with TRBD2. This CDR3 contains 15 residues. V dropped 6 bases and J dropped 6; count of bases not matched to a gene: 4. The germline CDR1 and CDR2 sequences are SNHLY and FYNNEI. DNA for the CDR3: TGTGCCAGCAGAGGACTAGCGGGGGCACCCGGGGAGCTGTTTTTT. Translating gives CASRGLAGAPGELFF.

The J gene is TRBJ1-3, the V gene TRBV30, with 8 bases that match TRBD1. The CDR3 contains 13 residues. CDR1 GTSNPN and CDR2 SVGIG come from the germline V gene (reference sequence). The V gene end was trimmed by 2 bases and the J gene end by 4 bases; junction bases not matched to a gene: 1. CDR3 sequence: CAWSTGGGNTIYF. The CDR3 DNA reads TGTGCCTGGAGTACAGGGGGAGGAAACACCATATATTTT.

This chain uses TRBV7-9 with TRBJ1-5, with D possibly being TRBD1 (6 bases). CDR3 length: 13 amino acids. Trimming removed 2 bases at V and 5 bases at J, with 7 bases between. The germline V gene encodes CDR1 SEHNR and CDR2 FQNEAQ (reference sequence). The CDR3 loop is CASSLYRDQPQHF. CDR3 DNA: TGTGCCAGCAGCTTATACAGGGATCAGCCCCAGCATTTT.

This chain connects TRBV5-8 to TRBJ1-5; the D is unclear. The ends were cut back, 0 bases at V and 6 bases at J, with 4 bases in the middle. Looked up from germline, CDR1 is SGHTS and CDR2 is YDEGEE. CDR3 length: 12 amino acids. The CDR3 protein is CASSLAGQPQHF. In DNA, the CDR3 is TGTGCCAGCAGCTTGGCCGGTCAGCCCCAGCATTTT.

This chain uses TRBV12-3 or TRBV12-4 with TRBJ2-1; D gene ambiguous. The CDR3 totals 13 residues. The V end was cut by 3 bases, the J end by 3 bases, with 6 bases between. The CDR3 region has the DNA TGTGCCAGCAGTTTGGTCAGCTACAATGAGCAGTTCTTC. Translated: CASSLVSYNEQFF.

This chain joins TRBV5-4 and TRBJ2-4; D is unresolved. Trimming removed 2 bases from V and 1 base from J, with 13 bases in between. There are 16 residues in the CDR3. Looked up from germline, CDR1 is SGHNT and CDR2 is YYREEE (reference sequence). Written as DNA, the CDR3 is TGTGCCAGCAGCTTCGGTGGAATGGAGGCCAAAAACATTCAGTACTTC. Protein: CASSFGGMEAKNIQYF.

This rearrangement joins TRBV5-1 to TRBJ2-3, with 10 bases identical to TRBD1. The CDR3 totals 16 residues. The junction had 9 bases not matched to a gene; V was cut back by 3 bases and J by 5 bases. In germline, CDR1 is SGHRS, CDR2 YFSETQ. CDR3 sequence (DNA): TGCGCCAGCAGCTGGGGAGACAGGGGGCTTGGAGATACGCAGTATTTT. Its translation is CASSWGDRGLGDTQYF.

The V and J genes are TRBV3-1 (or the pseudogene TRBV3-2) and TRBJ1-5; D gene unclear. With 1 base removed from V and 3 bases from J, the gap between germline ends came to 7 bases. The CDR3 has 14 amino acids. Per the germline V gene, CDR1 is LGHDT and CDR2 is YNNKEL (reference sequence). The CDR3 region is CASSQGTDNQPQHF. CDR3 sequence (DNA): TGTGCCAGCAGCCAAGGCACAGACAATCAGCCCCAGCATTTT.

The chain has TRBV5-1 and TRBJ2-5; 14 nucleotides match TRBD2. CDR1 and CDR2 (germline): SGHRS, YFSETQ. With 4 bases clipped from V and 5 bases from J, the junction kept 7 bases outside the gene matches. This CDR3 has 16 amino acids. CDR3 loop: CASSPGLAGVVETQYF. CDR3 nucleotides: TGCGCCAGCAGCCCGGGACTAGCGGGGGTTGTGGAGACCCAGTACTTC.

In DNA, the CDR3 is TGTGCCAGTAGTCTCCCCCCCGGGGTAGGAGAAAAACTGTTTTTT. As protein: CASSLPPGVGEKLFF. This chain connects TRBV19 to TRBJ1-4; D uncertain. This CDR3 has 15 residues. Germline V gene lookup returns CDR1 LNHDA and CDR2 SQIVND (reference sequence). Trimming shortened V by 5 bases and J by 8 bases, and 18 bases separated the two germline ends.

The chain combines TRBV5-1 with TRBJ1-2; 9 nucleotides line up with TRBD1. Germline V gene data show CDR1 as SGHRS and CDR2 as YFSETQ. The CDR3 is made up of 15 amino acids. The junction had 8 bases not matched to a gene; V was cut back by 0 bases and J by 8 bases. The CDR3 loop reads CASSLAEQGAQGYTF. The CDR3 region has the DNA TGCGCCAGCAGCTTGGCGGAACAGGGGGCCCAAGGCTACACCTTC. The complete variable domain, with remaining parts taken from reference TRBV5-1 and TRBJ1-2, reads KAGVTQTPRYLIKTRGQQVTLSCSPISGHRSVSWYQQTPGQGLQFLFEYFSETQRNKGNFPGRFSGRQFSNSRSEMNVSTLELGDSALYLCASSLAEQGAQGYTFGSGTRLTVV.

CDR3 in amino acids: CASSFGLNQPQHF. CDR3 in DNA: TGTGCCAGCAGTTTTGGGCTCAATCAGCCCCAGCATTTT. The chain has TRBV12-3 or TRBV12-4 and TRBJ1-5, with D hard to call. Trimming took off 3 bases at V and 3 bases at J, with 6 bases between the two ends. This CDR3 contains 13 residues.

The table lists this clone with a count of one. CDR3 bases: TGCAGCGTTGAGGGGACAGTGAGTTTGGGCTATGGCTACACCTTC. The encoded protein is CSVEGTVSLGYGYTF. The rearrangement links TRBV29-1 to TRBJ1-2; 7 nucleotides agree with TRBD1. The germline gives CDR1 SQVTM, CDR2 ANQGSEA. Losses at the gene ends were 3 bases for V and 4 bases for J; bases not matched to a gene: 11. The CDR3 consists of 15 residues.

The V gene is TRBV19, the J gene TRBJ1-1, with 7 bases matching TRBD1. Per the germline V gene, CDR1 is LNHDA and CDR2 is SQIVND (reference sequence). The J segment lost 0 bases and the V segment lost 7 bases, leaving 5 bases of the junction unmatched. The CDR3 sequence is 14 residues long. CDR3 coding DNA: TGTGCCAGTATGAGGGGGCAGGTGAACACTGAAGCTTTCTTT. It specifies CASMRGQVNTEAFF.

V usage is TRBV29-1 and J usage is TRBJ2-7, with TRBD1 as a possible D gene (6 bases). Germline-derived CDR1 and CDR2 are SQVTM and ANQGSEA. The CDR3 is 12 residues long. Trimming took off 1 base at V and 5 bases at J, with 9 bases between the two ends. Written as DNA, the CDR3 is TGCAGCGTTGAAGTCGGGACAAACGAGCAGTACTTC. Its translation: CSVEVGTNEQYF.

V gene TRBV5-4 combines with J gene TRBJ1-3, with D maybe TRBD1 (5 bases). Germline V gives CDR1 SGHNT, CDR2 YYREEE (reference sequence). This CDR3 has 15 residues. Trimming stripped 1 base from V and 0 bases from J, with 8 bases between. The DNA for the CDR3 is TGTGCCAGCAGCTTGAGACAGAGCTCTGGAAACACCATATATTTT. Protein sequence: CASSLRQSSGNTIYF.

This chain connects TRBV3-1 (or the pseudogene TRBV3-2) to TRBJ1-1; D ambiguous. This CDR3 spans 13 amino acids. Germline lookup yields CDR1 LGHDT and CDR2 YNNKEL (reference sequence). V was clipped by 3 bases and J by 0 bases, with 5 bases between them. The DNA of the CDR3 is TGTGCCAGCAGCCAGTTCTTGAACACTGAAGCTTTCTTT. Amino acid sequence: CASSQFLNTEAFF.

This chain joins TRBV7-9 and TRBJ1-4; 10 bases match TRBD1. Per germline, CDR1 SEHNR and CDR2 FQNEAQ (reference sequence). CDR3 length equals 14 residues. V gave up 7 bases and J gave up 4 bases; unmatched junction bases: 3. CDR3 sequence (DNA): TGTGCCAGCACCGGGACAGGGGATAATGAAAAACTGTTTTTT. It translates to CASTGTGDNEKLFF.

This sequence joins TRBV5-5 and TRBJ1-5; no firm D call. Germline lookup yields CDR1 SGHKS and CDR2 YYEKEE (reference sequence). The CDR3 length is 15 residues. V was pared by 2 bases and J by 4 bases, with 13 bases between. The CDR3 reads CASSFDRGRNQPQHF. DNA of the CDR3: TGTGCCAGCAGCTTTGATCGTGGCAGAAATCAGCCCCAGCATTTT. The full variable domain, in which reference TRBV5-5 and TRBJ1-5 provide the parts outside the CDR3, is DAGVTQSPTHLIKTRGQQVTLRCSPISGHKSVSWYQQVLGQGPQFIFQYYEKEERGRGNFPDRFSARQFPNYSSELNVNALLLGDSALYLCASSFDRGRNQPQHFGDGTRLSIL.

The J gene is TRBJ2-4, the V gene TRBV2, with 10 bases lining up with TRBD1. Trimming cost V 5 bases and J 8 bases; bases outside gene matches: 9. Per the germline V gene, CDR1 is SNHLY and CDR2 is FYNNEI. The CDR3 is 15 residues long. The CDR3 region is CASSFRQGAWDIQYF. CDR3 nucleotides: TGTGCCAGCAGTTTTCGACAGGGGGCTTGGGACATTCAGTACTTC.

The chain is built from TRBV5-6 and TRBJ1-6, with TRBD1 matching over 8 bases. CDR1 and CDR2 from the germline V gene are SGHDT and YYEEEE. The V and J ends lost 0 bases and 9 bases, in that order; junction bases with no gene match: 8. This CDR3 contains 16 residues. CDR3 sequence (DNA): TGTGCCAGCAGCTTGGTGGGGACAGGAAGTCCTTCACCCCTCCACTTT. It specifies CASSLVGTGSPSPLHF.